This T cell receptor beta chain was sequenced in a study of tissue T cells after allogeneic stem cell transplantation. Using immunoSEQ multiplex PCR, the repertoire was profiled, and TCRdb retains in-frame clones only, with some absent. This sample has 8,900 or so clones, with 50% to 70% found just once. Comparators without hematopoietic cell transplant had other cancers, at least five gastrointestinal samples, and no known gastrointestinal disease. Study results and caveats: In patients and mice, blood and spleen missed much of tissue repertoire. Which tissue TCRs were alloreactive or antigen-specific was not determined. Some clones might be persisting host cells.

Trimming stripped 6 bases from V and 1 base from J, with 9 bases between. CDR1 and CDR2 from the germline V gene are MNHNY and SVGAGI (reference sequence). The CDR3 is made up of 13 amino acids. About this clone itself: Antigen unknown.

This chain uses TRBV6-6 with TRBJ2-5; D unresolved. This specimen was tissue from the ileum, taken at autopsy. This TCR came from a woman between 18 and 49 years old with breast cancer. DNA for the CDR3: TGTGCCAGCAGGCCAGGATCCCAAGAGACCCAGTACTTC. This encodes CASRPGSQETQYF.